A selection of T cell receptor beta chains follows, all from one sample in a study of T-cell reconstitution after alpha-beta-depleted transplantation in children. TCRdb redid the calling of the PCR reads with MiXCR, one entry per CDR3 protein. This sample has 75,000 to 100,000 distinct CDR3 sequences, with roughly 8% found just once. Sequenced material: PBMCs from the stem cell graft donor, taken from the stem cell graft. These receptors came from a human donor who donated a stem cell graft to a child with congenital amegakaryocytic thrombocytopenia. Both conserved end residues are part of each CDR3. The order of the fields is CDR3 protein, CDR3 DNA, clone size, V gene, D gene, J gene. A D gene is named only where the DNA matches it firmly. A clone size is listed for some rows: how often the clone was seen (once, few, many), or a class if it is expanded.

CDR3 protein: CSASDGRATDTQYF
CDR3 DNA: TGCAGTGCTTCGGACGGCCGCGCCACAGATACGCAGTATTTT
clone size: many
V gene: TRBV20-1
D gene: -
J gene: TRBJ2-3

CDR3 protein: CASTLLAGAYEQYF
CDR3 DNA: TGTGCCAGCACCCTACTAGCGGGGGCGTACGAGCAGTACTTC
clone size: many
V gene: TRBV12-3/TRBV12-4
D gene: TRBD2
J gene: TRBJ2-7

CDR3 protein: CASSELGSGANVLTF
CDR3 DNA: TGTGCCAGCAGCGAACTCGGGTCTGGGGCCAACGTCCTGACTTTC
clone size: -
V gene: TRBV14
D gene: -
J gene: TRBJ2-6

CDR3 protein: CAIMRVGDTQYF
CDR3 DNA: TGTGCCATCATGAGGGTTGGAGATACGCAGTATTTT
clone size: -
V gene: TRBV10-3
D gene: -
J gene: TRBJ2-3

CDR3 protein: CASKQKGGGTDTQYF
CDR3 DNA: TGCGCCAGCAAGCAGAAGGGGGGCGGCACAGATACGCAGTATTTT
clone size: few
V gene: TRBV5-1
D gene: -
J gene: TRBJ2-3

CDR3 protein: CASSSGFYNEQFF
CDR3 DNA: TGTGCCAGTAGTAGCGGGTTCTACAATGAGCAGTTCTTC
clone size: few
V gene: TRBV19
D gene: -
J gene: TRBJ2-1

CDR3 protein: CASSVHDRGNEQFF
CDR3 DNA: TGTGCCAGCAGCGTCCATGATAGGGGGAATGAGCAGTTCTTC
clone size: many
V gene: TRBV5-5
D gene: -
J gene: TRBJ2-1

CDR3 protein: CASSDSSALYEGYTF
CDR3 DNA: TGTGCCAGCTCAGATTCCAGTGCCCTCTATGAGGGCTACACCTTC
clone size: few
V gene: TRBV18
D gene: -
J gene: TRBJ1-2

CDR3 protein: CSASRGQLQETQYF
CDR3 DNA: TGCAGTGCCAGCAGGGGCCAACTCCAAGAGACCCAGTACTTC
clone size: -
V gene: TRBV20-1
D gene: -
J gene: TRBJ2-5

CDR3 protein: CASSYYSGSSYEQYF
CDR3 DNA: TGTGCCAGCAGCTACTATAGCGGGAGCTCCTACGAGCAGTACTTC
clone size: many
V gene: TRBV5-5
D gene: TRBD2
J gene: TRBJ2-7

CDR3 protein: CSARTALTGPGNTIYF
CDR3 DNA: TGCAGTGCTAGGACAGCTTTAACCGGTCCTGGAAACACCATATATTTT
clone size: -
V gene: TRBV20-1
D gene: -
J gene: TRBJ1-3

CDR3 protein: CASRAGEGTGELFF
CDR3 DNA: TGTGCCAGCAGGGCAGGAGAAGGGACCGGGGAGCTGTTTTTT
clone size: many
V gene: TRBV2
D gene: -
J gene: TRBJ2-2

CDR3 protein: CASSRDGTGSSEAFF
CDR3 DNA: TGTGCCAGCAGCCGAGACGGGACAGGATCGTCTGAAGCTTTCTTT
clone size: many
V gene: TRBV3-1
D gene: TRBD1
J gene: TRBJ1-1

CDR3 protein: CASNYGDRDRGTEAFF
CDR3 DNA: TGTGCCAGCAACTATGGGGACAGGGACCGGGGCACTGAAGCTTTCTTT
clone size: many
V gene: TRBV6-2/TRBV6-3
D gene: TRBD1
J gene: TRBJ1-1

CDR3 protein: CASSLPQMITQYF
CDR3 DNA: TGTGCCAGCAGTTTACCCCAAATGATAACGCAGTATTTT
clone size: many
V gene: TRBV12-3/TRBV12-4
D gene: -
J gene: TRBJ2-3

CDR3 protein: CASIAGQGALNYGYTF
CDR3 DNA: TGTGCCAGCATCGCGGGACAGGGGGCTCTTAACTATGGCTACACCTTC
clone size: many
V gene: TRBV6-1
D gene: TRBD1
J gene: TRBJ1-2

CDR3 protein: CASSVDVSAAGSFF
CDR3 DNA: TGTGCCAGCAGCGTAGATGTTTCGGCGGCCGGGTCTTTCTTT
clone size: -
V gene: TRBV9
D gene: -
J gene: TRBJ1-1

CDR3 protein: CASSSPPGGSSTDTQYF
CDR3 DNA: TGTGCCAGCAGTTCACCTCCCGGCGGCTCTAGCACAGATACGCAGTATTTT
clone size: many
V gene: TRBV28
D gene: -
J gene: TRBJ2-3

CDR3 protein: CASSQGGHSYEQYF
CDR3 DNA: TGTGCCAGCAGCCAAGGGGGGCACAGTTACGAGCAGTACTTC
clone size: few
V gene: TRBV14
D gene: -
J gene: TRBJ2-7

CDR3 protein: CASSLEAGARGYTF
CDR3 DNA: TGCGCCAGCAGCTTGGAAGCGGGGGCACGAGGCTACACCTTC
clone size: many
V gene: TRBV5-1
D gene: -
J gene: TRBJ1-2

CDR3 protein: CASTADRGVEETQYF
CDR3 DNA: TGCGCCAGCACCGCGGACAGGGGGGTTGAAGAGACCCAGTACTTC
clone size: many
V gene: TRBV5-1
D gene: TRBD1
J gene: TRBJ2-5

CDR3 protein: CSAGPPLGPNQPQHF
CDR3 DNA: TGCAGTGCTGGGCCCCCTCTCGGCCCGAATCAGCCCCAGCATTTT
clone size: -
V gene: TRBV20-1
D gene: -
J gene: TRBJ1-5

CDR3 protein: CSAPLSGNHNEQFF
CDR3 DNA: TGCAGTGCTCCTCTTAGCGGAAACCACAATGAGCAGTTCTTC
clone size: -
V gene: TRBV20-1
D gene: -
J gene: TRBJ2-1

CDR3 protein: CASSPRGQGIYGQFF
CDR3 DNA: TGTGCCAGCAGTCCGCGGGGACAGGGAATCTATGGGCAGTTCTTC
clone size: many
V gene: TRBV27
D gene: TRBD1
J gene: TRBJ2-1

CDR3 protein: CSAARTGGIPLHF
CDR3 DNA: TGCAGTGCTGCCCGGACGGGGGGAATTCCCCTCCACTTT
clone size: many
V gene: TRBV20-1
D gene: -
J gene: TRBJ1-6

CDR3 protein: CASSLGLAGDRNEQFF
CDR3 DNA: TGTGCCAGCAGCTTAGGACTAGCGGGGGATAGGAATGAGCAGTTCTTC
clone size: many
V gene: TRBV7-2
D gene: TRBD2
J gene: TRBJ2-1

CDR3 protein: CASSSSDYGYTF
CDR3 DNA: TGTGCCAGCAGTTCGTCGGACTATGGCTACACCTTC
clone size: many
V gene: TRBV12-3/TRBV12-4
D gene: -
J gene: TRBJ1-2

CDR3 protein: CASSKMREVYEQFF
CDR3 DNA: TGTGCCAGCAGCAAGATGCGGGAGGTCTATGAGCAGTTCTTC
clone size: many
V gene: TRBV11-2
D gene: TRBD2
J gene: TRBJ2-1

CDR3 protein: CASSFTGTGANVLTF
CDR3 DNA: TGTGCCAGCAGCTTTACCGGGACCGGGGCCAACGTCCTGACTTTC
clone size: once
V gene: TRBV5-6
D gene: -
J gene: TRBJ2-6

CDR3 protein: CSVELSGRPTYEQYF
CDR3 DNA: TGCAGCGTTGAGCTTAGCGGGAGGCCGACCTACGAGCAGTACTTC
clone size: many
V gene: TRBV29-1
D gene: TRBD2
J gene: TRBJ2-7

CDR3 protein: CASSQTGLAVNEQFF
CDR3 DNA: TGCGCCAGCAGCCAGACGGGACTAGCGGTAAATGAGCAGTTCTTC
clone size: many
V gene: TRBV4-1
D gene: TRBD2
J gene: TRBJ2-1

CDR3 protein: CASSPGQGITIYF
CDR3 DNA: TGTGCCAGCAGCCCGGGACAGGGTATAACCATATATTTT
clone size: many
V gene: TRBV7-2
D gene: TRBD1
J gene: TRBJ1-3

CDR3 protein: CAISDMVFTDTQYF
CDR3 DNA: TGTGCCATCAGTGACATGGTCTTCACAGATACGCAGTATTTT
clone size: many
V gene: TRBV10-3
D gene: -
J gene: TRBJ2-3

CDR3 protein: CASSLLGGSSTDTQYF
CDR3 DNA: TGTGCCAGCAGCTTACTTGGCGGGTCCTCCACAGATACGCAGTATTTT
clone size: many
V gene: TRBV7-2
D gene: -
J gene: TRBJ2-3

CDR3 protein: CAISRQGQNTEAFF
CDR3 DNA: TGTGCCATCAGTCGACAGGGCCAGAACACTGAAGCTTTCTTT
clone size: many
V gene: TRBV10-3
D gene: TRBD1
J gene: TRBJ1-1

CDR3 protein: CASKGRVTEAFF
CDR3 DNA: TGTGCCAGCAAGGGGAGGGTCACTGAAGCTTTCTTT
clone size: many
V gene: TRBV2
D gene: -
J gene: TRBJ1-1

CDR3 protein: CSDVAGGRYNEQFF
CDR3 DNA: TGCAGTGACGTAGCGGGGGGCCGATACAATGAGCAGTTCTTC
clone size: many
V gene: TRBV20-1
D gene: TRBD2
J gene: TRBJ2-1

CDR3 protein: CASSKDIRDGTLRSGNTIYF
CDR3 DNA: TGTGCCAGCAGCAAAGATATCCGGGACGGAACTCTTCGGTCGGGAAACACCATATATTTT
clone size: many
V gene: TRBV21-1
D gene: -
J gene: TRBJ1-3

CDR3 protein: CASSQVGQGRETQYF
CDR3 DNA: TGTGCCAGCAGCCAAGTAGGACAGGGGAGAGAGACCCAGTACTTC
clone size: -
V gene: TRBV4-2
D gene: TRBD1
J gene: TRBJ2-5

CDR3 protein: CASSPHGQGMSEQYF
CDR3 DNA: TGCGCCAGCAGCCCTCACGGACAGGGAATGAGCGAGCAGTACTTC
clone size: medium-sized
V gene: TRBV5-1
D gene: TRBD1
J gene: TRBJ2-7

CDR3 protein: CASSPTRTRGDTQYF
CDR3 DNA: TGCGCCAGCAGCCCCACCCGGACTAGGGGAGATACGCAGTATTTT
clone size: many
V gene: TRBV5-1
D gene: TRBD2
J gene: TRBJ2-3

CDR3 protein: CSASGTPAAEAFF
CDR3 DNA: TGCAGTGCTAGTGGGACCCCTGCGGCGGAAGCTTTCTTT
clone size: -
V gene: TRBV20-1
D gene: -
J gene: TRBJ1-1

CDR3 protein: CASSVSGTASYNEQFF
CDR3 DNA: TGCGCCAGCAGCGTTTCCGGGACGGCCTCCTACAATGAGCAGTTCTTC
clone size: many
V gene: TRBV5-1
D gene: -
J gene: TRBJ2-1

CDR3 protein: CASSSRGSEKLFF
CDR3 DNA: TGTGCCAGCAGCTCCCGGGGGAGTGAAAAACTGTTTTTT
clone size: many
V gene: TRBV7-9
D gene: -
J gene: TRBJ1-4

CDR3 protein: CASRRYEQYF
CDR3 DNA: TGTGCCAGCAGACGGTACGAGCAGTACTTC
clone size: many
V gene: TRBV6-2/TRBV6-3
D gene: -
J gene: TRBJ2-7

CDR3 protein: CASSFSSGGYNEQFF
CDR3 DNA: TGTGCCAGCAGCTTTAGCAGCGGGGGGTACAATGAGCAGTTCTTC
clone size: many
V gene: TRBV7-8
D gene: TRBD2
J gene: TRBJ2-1

CDR3 protein: CATSGGLSYEQYF
CDR3 DNA: TGTGCCACCAGCGGCGGACTTTCTTACGAGCAGTACTTC
clone size: many
V gene: TRBV15
D gene: -
J gene: TRBJ2-7

CDR3 protein: CASSLVATEAFF
CDR3 DNA: TGTGCCAGCAGCTTAGTGGCCACTGAAGCTTTCTTT
clone size: many
V gene: TRBV7-9
D gene: -
J gene: TRBJ1-1

CDR3 protein: CASSSAGANVLTF
CDR3 DNA: TGTGCCAGCAGTTCGGCTGGGGCCAACGTCCTGACTTTC
clone size: many
V gene: TRBV12-3/TRBV12-4
D gene: -
J gene: TRBJ2-6

CDR3 protein: CSASNNEQFF
CDR3 DNA: TGCAGTGCAAGTAACAATGAGCAGTTCTTC
clone size: many
V gene: TRBV20-1
D gene: -
J gene: TRBJ2-1

CDR3 protein: CASNTGGDDYGYTF
CDR3 DNA: TGTGCCAGCAACACAGGGGGCGATGACTATGGCTACACCTTC
clone size: many
V gene: TRBV28
D gene: TRBD1
J gene: TRBJ1-2

CDR3 protein: CASGRGGDNEQFF
CDR3 DNA: TGTGCCAGCGGCAGGGGGGGAGACAATGAGCAGTTCTTC
clone size: many
V gene: TRBV6-5
D gene: -
J gene: TRBJ2-1

CDR3 protein: CASSFRTGMNTEAFF
CDR3 DNA: TGCGCCAGCAGCTTCCGGACGGGAATGAACACTGAAGCTTTCTTT
clone size: many
V gene: TRBV5-1
D gene: -
J gene: TRBJ1-1

CDR3 protein: CATYYSGANVLTF
CDR3 DNA: TGTGCCACTTACTACTCTGGGGCCAACGTCCTGACTTTC
clone size: -
V gene: TRBV6-1
D gene: -
J gene: TRBJ2-6

CDR3 protein: CSASPPGVGDTQYF
CDR3 DNA: TGCAGTGCTAGCCCCCCGGGGGTCGGGGATACGCAGTATTTT
clone size: many
V gene: TRBV20-1
D gene: -
J gene: TRBJ2-3

CDR3 protein: CASSLAGRRGNEKLFF
CDR3 DNA: TGCGCCAGCAGCTTGGCCGGCCGGCGGGGAAATGAAAAACTGTTTTTT
clone size: few
V gene: TRBV5-1
D gene: -
J gene: TRBJ1-4

CDR3 protein: CSAKPPGTVQETQYF
CDR3 DNA: TGCAGTGCGAAGCCCCCTGGGACAGTACAAGAGACCCAGTACTTC
clone size: few
V gene: TRBV20-1
D gene: TRBD1
J gene: TRBJ2-5